The 10 T cell receptor beta chains listed next were all sequenced from one sample in a study of sequential checkpoint blockade in melanoma. Profiling relied on immunoSEQ multiplex PCR, and the TCRdb table lists in-frame clones only, not all of them. The sample lists just over 15,000 clones; 70% to 85% were seen once. Regarding treatment: randomized to nivolumab then ipilimumab (arm A) or the reverse (arm B). The sample consisted of CD8+ T cells sorted from blood (inferred from file names), taken from a patient given nivolumab and ipilimumab in sequence. The receptors here all came from a human donor with melanoma.

CDR3 sequence reads: CASSAGTSATDTQYF. The CDR3 coding sequence is TGTGCCAGCAGCGCGGGGACTAGCGCAACAGATACGCAGTATTTT. The chain combines TRBV9 with TRBJ2-3, with 10 bases matching TRBD2. The germline V gene has CDR1 SGDLS and CDR2 YYNGEE. With 3 bases clipped from V and 3 bases from J, the junction kept 4 bases outside the gene matches. CDR3 size: 15 residues.

The genes are TRBV30 and TRBJ1-1; D remains ambiguous. Germline V gene lookup returns CDR1 GTSNPN and CDR2 SVGIG (reference sequence). Trimming pared 4 bases from V and 4 bases from J, leaving 10 bases between. The length of the CDR3 is 12 residues. The CDR3 sequence is CAWIYSGTEAFF. The CDR3 DNA reads TGTGCCTGGATTTACTCTGGCACTGAAGCTTTCTTT. The variable domain in full, completed from reference TRBV30 and TRBJ1-1, reads SQTIHQWPATLVQPVGSPLSLECTVEGTSNPNLYWYRQAAGRGLQLLFYSVGIGQISSEVPQNLSASRPQDRQFILSSKKLLLSDSGFYLCAWIYSGTEAFFGQGTRLTVV.

The chain uses TRBV20-1 and TRBJ1-1; perhaps TRBD1 as D (5 bases). The ends were cut back, 3 bases at V and 12 bases at J, with 14 bases in the middle. Germline V lookup: CDR1 DFQATT, CDR2 SNEGSKA (reference sequence). CDR3 length equals 11 residues. The CDR3 is CSAREGTAPFF. Written as DNA, the CDR3 is TGCAGTGCTAGGGAGGGGACCGCCCCTTTCTTT.

This clone was seen once. The J gene is TRBJ2-1, the V gene TRBV7-7; 12 positions agree with TRBD2. Germline V gives CDR1 SSHAT, CDR2 FNYEAQ (reference sequence). The ends lost 0 bases at V and 7 bases at J; junction bases unmatched: 4. The CDR3 spans 16 residues. The CDR3 DNA reads TGTGCCAGCAGCTTAGCCGGACTAGCGGGAAGGAATGAGCAGTTCTTC. Residues: CASSLAGLAGRNEQFF.

The rearrangement links TRBV30 to TRBJ1-5; D unclear. CDR1 and CDR2 (germline): GTSNPN, SVGIG (reference sequence). The CDR3 length is 13 residues. V was cut by 3 bases and J by 3 bases, with 9 bases left in between. CDR3 sequence (DNA): TGTGCCTGGAGAGCCTCCTTCAATCAGCCCCAGCATTTT. Encoded protein: CAWRASFNQPQHF. The variable domain in full, completed from reference TRBV30 and TRBJ1-5, reads SQTIHQWPATLVQPVGSPLSLECTVEGTSNPNLYWYRQAAGRGLQLLFYSVGIGQISSEVPQNLSASRPQDRQFILSSKKLLLSDSGFYLCAWRASFNQPQHFGDGTRLSIL.

This clone was seen a few times. The V and J genes are TRBV7-9 and TRBJ2-7, with TRBD1 matching 10 bases. CDR3 length equals 12 residues. The germline gives CDR1 SEHNR, CDR2 FQNEAQ (reference sequence). The V gene end was trimmed by 8 bases and the J gene end by 6 bases; junction bases not matched to a gene: 4. The CDR3 nucleotides read TGTGCCAGCCAGGACAGGGGGAGCGAGCAGTACTTC. It translates to CASQDRGSEQYF.

The chain carries TRBV30 and TRBJ1-1; D uncertain. CDR3 size: 13 residues. CDR1 GTSNPN and CDR2 SVGIG come from the germline V gene (reference sequence). Deletions cut 4 bases from V and 0 bases from J, with 9 bases between. Here the CDR3 DNA reads TGTGCCTGGACAGTTGACATGAACACTGAAGCTTTCTTT. Translation gives CAWTVDMNTEAFF.

The gene calls are TRBV27 and TRBJ2-7; weak D call: TRBD2 (5 bases). In germline, CDR1 is MNHEY, CDR2 SMNVEV (reference sequence). V lost 5 bases and J 3 bases, leaving 11 bases between the germline ends. The CDR3 covers 13 residues. The CDR3 region is CASSDLSGYEQYF. Written as DNA, the CDR3 is TGTGCCAGCAGTGACCTCAGCGGCTACGAGCAGTACTTC.

This clone has just a few counts. The rearrangement links TRBV2 to TRBJ2-2; TRBD1 matches at 12 bases. The germline CDR1 and CDR2 sequences are SNHLY and FYNNEI. V shed 7 bases, J shed 7 bases, and the junction held 4 bases outside the gene matches. This CDR3 region has 14 residues. The CDR3 sequence: CASTGTGGHGELFF. The DNA of the CDR3 is TGTGCCAGCACGGGGACAGGGGGCCACGGGGAGCTGTTTTTT.

The rearrangement links TRBV7-8 to TRBJ2-7; D is possibly TRBD1 (6 bases). V shed 5 bases and J shed 2 bases, with 19 bases lying between them. Looked up from germline, CDR1 is SGHVS and CDR2 is FQNEAQ. The length of the CDR3 is 16 residues. CDR3 sequence (DNA): TGTGCCAGCAGCGAACGGACAGTGGCCAGTGCCTACGAGCAGTACTTC. Translation gives CASSERTVASAYEQYF.